This T cell receptor beta chain was retrieved from a study of blood T cell repertoires in COVID-19. The overall study: Samples came from the United States, Italy and Spain, spanning acute and convalescent COVID-19. Sample material is recorded as cDNA or gDNA derived from T cells, B-cell-depleted T cells, or PBMCs.

Per germline, CDR1 SQVTM and CDR2 ANQGSEA. The CDR3 is 13 residues long. V gave up 6 bases and J gave up 4 bases; unmatched junction bases: 6. In the authors' methods: From reference gene primer amplification, estimates of nucleated cell counts were derived. Produced via immunoSEQ multiplex PCR; TCRdb's table is partial and in-frame only. D and trimming were read from the DNA, whereas the V and J calls and clone size are those reported in that table. The sample has about 140,000 clones, around nine tenths seen once. This clone was observed many times. The sample comprised peripheral blood. This TCR derives from a woman aged 50 to 65 with active or convalescent COVID-19. The chain couples TRBV29-1 to TRBJ1-1, with 9 bases matching TRBD1. This chain's CDR3 is CSVNRGRGTEAFF. The DNA of the CDR3 is TGCAGCGTGAACAGGGGGCGCGGCACTGAAGCTTTCTTT.